The 15 T cell receptor beta chains given below trace back to one sample, sequenced in a study of cytomegalovirus exposure and HLA in healthy donors. Primers: 60 Vbeta forward and 13 Jbeta reverse. Clones were read by immunoSEQ multiplex PCR, and TCRdb kept only the in-frame ones, dropping some. This table has about 89,000 clones, about a tenth appearing once. Sequencing input: PBMCs. The receptors stem from a man in his forties or fifties in good health and CMV-seropositive.

In DNA, the CDR3 is TGTGCCAGCAGCCTCCGGACTAGCGGTGGCCTAGGGTTCTTC. Residues: CASSLRTSGGLGFF. The chain links TRBV13 to TRBJ2-1; TRBD2 matches 10 bases. Germline assignment: CDR1 PRHDT and CDR2 FYEKMQ (reference sequence). V lost 5 bases, J lost 15 bases, and 13 bases stayed unmatched. CDR3 length: 14 residues.

The table lists this clone with a few counts. The chain combines TRBV5-5 with TRBJ1-1, with D hard to call. This CDR3 contains 12 residues. Germline CDR1 is SGHKS and CDR2 is YYEKEE (reference sequence). Deletions cut 4 bases from V and 11 bases from J, with 15 bases between. Here the CDR3 DNA reads TGTGCCAGCAGCCTGGGAGCTAGTGTGGCTTTCTTT. Translating gives CASSLGASVAFF.

The table lists this clone with a few counts. As DNA, the CDR3 is TGTGCCAGCAGCTTATTTGGACAGATTAACTATGGCTACACCTTC. As protein: CASSLFGQINYGYTF. The rearrangement links TRBV7-8 to TRBJ1-2; TRBD1 might be the D (6 bases). Germline lookup yields CDR1 SGHVS and CDR2 FQNEAQ. The germline V and J ends were trimmed by 2 bases and 1 base, with 11 bases remaining between them. The CDR3 has 15 residues.

This sequence joins TRBV4-1 and TRBJ1-4; the match to TRBD1 covers 12 bases. V was clipped by 6 bases and J by 1 base; unmatched bases: 9. Per germline, CDR1 MGHRA and CDR2 YSYEKL. The CDR3 runs 18 residues. CDR3 residues: CASRLHRDRGLTNEKLFF. The CDR3 DNA is TGCGCCAGCAGGCTACACCGGGACAGGGGGCTAACTAATGAAAAACTGTTTTTT.

CDR3 DNA sequence: TGTGCCGTACAGGGCTCGAACACCGGGGAGCTGTTTTTT. It is translated as CAVQGSNTGELFF. The genes are TRBV10-3 and TRBJ2-2; D might be TRBD1 (6 bases). The CDR3 is 13 amino acids. Germline V gene data show CDR1 as ENHRY and CDR2 as SYGVKD. The V gene lost 11 bases and the J gene lost 0 bases, with 10 bases spanning the gap.

The V and J genes are TRBV11-2 and TRBJ2-7; TRBD1 matches at 9 bases. The length of the CDR3 is 15 residues. CDR1 is SGHAT, CDR2 FQNNGV, per germline. Losses at the gene ends were 3 bases for V and 3 bases for J; bases not matched to a gene: 6. CDR3 sequence (DNA): TGTGCCAGCAGCTTTGGGACAGGGCTAAACTACGAGCAGTACTTC. Translation gives CASSFGTGLNYEQYF.

This clone has a handful of counts. The CDR3 spells CASSQDGGIGNQPQHF. The DNA of the CDR3 is TGCGCCAGCAGCCAAGATGGGGGGATCGGCAATCAGCCCCAGCATTTT. The chain has TRBV4-1 and TRBJ1-5, with a possible D match to TRBD1 (5 bases). The CDR3 loop spans 16 amino acids. Trimming removed 0 bases at V and 2 bases at J, with 11 bases between. The germline gives CDR1 MGHRA, CDR2 YSYEKL.

The chain recombines TRBV6-1 with TRBJ2-6; D gene uncertain. CDR3 length: 13 amino acids. The V and J ends lost 8 bases and 0 bases respectively, with 5 bases between them. Germline-derived CDR1 and CDR2 are MNHNS and SASEGT. Here the CDR3 reads CASEYSGANVLTF. In DNA form, the CDR3 reads TGTGCCAGCGAGTACTCTGGGGCCAACGTCCTGACTTTC.

This clone has just a few counts. The chain combines TRBV6-1 with TRBJ2-3, with TRBD2 identical over 12 bases. Trimming took 7 bases from V and 2 from J; bases not matched to a gene: 4. In germline, CDR1 is MNHNS, CDR2 SASEGT. This CDR3 is built from 15 residues. CDR3 in DNA: TGTGCCAGCAATCGACTAGCGGGGGCCACAGATACGCAGTATTTT. It specifies CASNRLAGATDTQYF.

This clone was recorded a few times. The chain employs TRBV19 and TRBJ2-1; D is possibly TRBD2 (6 bases). Per the germline V gene, CDR1 is LNHDA and CDR2 is SQIVND (reference sequence). V was shortened by 3 bases and J by 10 bases, with 7 bases between the two germline ends. The CDR3 totals 11 residues. CDR3 residues: CASSIGREQFF. DNA of the CDR3: TGTGCCAGTAGTATTGGGAGGGAGCAGTTCTTC. Complete variable domain (other parts from reference TRBV19 and TRBJ2-1): DGGITQSPKYLFRKEGQNVTLSCEQNLNHDAMYWYRQDPGQGLRLIYYSQIVNDFQKGDIAEGYSVSREKKESFPLTVTSAQKNPTAFYLCASSIGREQFFGPGTRLTVL.

Note on this clone: Additional DNA sequences in this sample encode the identical CDR3. CDR3 DNA sequence: TGTGCCAGCAGTACACAGATATCTGGAAACACCATATATTTT. It specifies CASSTQISGNTIYF. The J gene is TRBJ1-3, the V gene TRBV7-2, with D hard to call. Trimming removed 6 bases from V and 1 base from J, with 10 bases in between. Per the germline V gene, CDR1 is SGHTA and CDR2 is FQGNSA. CDR3 length: 14 residues.

The chain combines TRBV18 with TRBJ2-2; 7 positions match TRBD1. The CDR3 is 16 amino acids. Per the germline V gene, CDR1 is KGHSH and CDR2 is LQKENI. With 3 bases clipped from V and 2 bases from J, the junction kept 6 bases outside the gene matches. DNA of the CDR3: TGTGCCAGCTCACCCCTTCGGACAGGAAACACCGGGGAGCTGTTTTTT. Translation: CASSPLRTGNTGELFF.

The chain recombines TRBV7-8 with TRBJ2-1; 12 bases are a match to TRBD2. The germline CDR1 and CDR2 sequences are SGHVS and FQNEAQ. J was trimmed by 7 bases and V by 3 bases; bases with no gene match: 10. CDR3 size: 17 residues. CDR3 nucleotide sequence: TGTGCCAGCAGCTTCGGTAGGGCGACTAGCGGGAGAAATGAGCAGTTCTTC. Protein product: CASSFGRATSGRNEQFF. The full variable domain, rest sourced from reference TRBV7-8 and TRBJ2-1, is GAGVSQSPRYKVAKRGQDVALRCDPISGHVSLFWYQQALGQGPEFLTYFQNEAQLDKSGLPSDRFFAERPEGSVSTLKIQRTQQEDSAVYLCASSFGRATSGRNEQFFGPGTRLTVL.

This clone occurred a few times. This sequence joins TRBV5-1 and TRBJ2-2; weak D call: TRBD2 (5 bases). This CDR3 spans 14 amino acids. CDR1 and CDR2 (germline): SGHRS, YFSETQ. Trimming left V 5 bases short and J 3 bases short, with 11 bases between. The CDR3 DNA follows: TGCGCCAGCAGACCCACGGACTACACCGGGGAGCTGTTTTTT. This codes for CASRPTDYTGELFF.

V is TRBV11-1 and J is TRBJ2-1; 7 bases agree with TRBD1. V trimming: 5 bases; J trimming: 3 bases; junction bases outside the gene matches: 10. The CDR3 contains 16 residues. In germline, CDR1 is SGHAT, CDR2 FQDESV (reference sequence). Written as DNA, the CDR3 is TGTGCCAGCAGCAGGCGGGTGGCAGGGGGCTACAATGAGCAGTTCTTC. It codes for CASSRRVAGGYNEQFF. The complete variable domain, with remaining parts taken from reference TRBV11-1 and TRBJ2-1, reads EAEVAQSPRYKITEKSQAVAFWCDPISGHATLYWYRQILGQGPELLVQFQDESVVDDSQLPKDRFSAERLKGVDSTLKIQPAELGDSAMYLCASSRRVAGGYNEQFFGPGTRLTVL.